This TCR beta chain was captured in a study of post-analysis software for immune sequencing data. Across the whole study: Recorded subtypes: relapsing-remitting, secondary progressive, progressive-relapsing; some patients unannotated. Study-wide points: A significant reduction in normalized Chao1 diversity was observed in multiple sclerosis patients versus controls. About five TRBV segments occurring more often in patients than controls included TRBV5-6, TRBV5-1 and TRBV20-1.

cDNA libraries of TCR beta carried unique molecular identifiers. TCRdb reanalysed the PCR reads using MiXCR and keeps one entry per CDR3 protein. The profile covers roughly 160,000 distinct CDR3 sequences, with under 40% appearing a single time and 25% to 30% taken by the ten largest. Of note for this clonotype: Its antigen remains unknown.

Germline assignment: CDR1 ENHRY and CDR2 SYGVKD. V gave up 7 bases and J gave up 0 bases, with 19 bases separating them. This CDR3 is built from 17 residues. V gene TRBV10-3 combines with J gene TRBJ2-1; D may be TRBD2 (6 bases). The TCR comes from a girl aged 5-17 years with multiple sclerosis. Sample: blood, taken after autologous hematopoietic stem cell transplantation. CDR3 sequence (DNA): TGTGCCATCACCCGAGGGGACCTAGCGCACTCCTACAATGAGCAGTTCTTC. Translation gives CAITRGDLAHSYNEQFF.